This T cell receptor (beta chain) was obtained from a study of memory CD4+ T cells and cytomegalovirus serostatus. Libraries were prepared by immunoSEQ multiplex PCR; TCRdb keeps only in-frame clonotypes and omits some of them. Of 35,000 to 50,000 clones detected, around 72% appear once; the ten largest clones hold roughly 0.5%. V was cut by 0 bases and J by 10 bases, with 18 bases left in between. The CDR3 is 15 amino acids. CDR1 and CDR2 from the germline V gene are SGHAT and FQNNGV. The sort gate was single viable CD3+CD4+CD8-CD45RO+ cells for memory CD4+ T cells. The V gene is TRBV11-2, the J gene TRBJ1-1; tentatively, D is TRBD1 (6 bases). The receptor was derived from an adult in good health and CMV-seronegative. Sequenced input: memory CD4+ T cells from blood. The CDR3 region has the DNA TGTGCCAGCAGCTTAGATCACTTGAGGGGGGGAGTAGCTTTCTTT. Encoded protein: CASSLDHLRGGVAFF.